This T cell receptor (beta chain) was captured by sequencing in a study of cytomegalovirus exposure and HLA in healthy donors. Study summary: HLA-typed donors were the source of some 80 million unique TCRs, which an early data release held.

Turning to this clone: Its antigen is as yet unknown.

Study observations and caveats: A previous analysis found most TCR beta V segments productive roughly 87% or roughly 30% of the time. After further analysis at a later stage, around 17,000 TCR beta sequences were associated with HLA alleles at 0.05 false discovery rate. Versus the approximately 700-donor mean, an Asian-associated ancestry cluster reportedly showed fewer N-insertions in a later analysis.

Germline V gene data show CDR1 as MNHNS and CDR2 as SASEGT. The CDR3 spans 15 residues. V was trimmed by 6 bases and J by 5 bases, leaving 17 bases between them. A multiplex PCR was run with 60 Vbeta primers and 13 Jbeta primers. TCRdb's table, derived via immunoSEQ multiplex PCR, lists solely in-frame clones and lacks some. This repertoire shows about 150,000 clones, approximately 81% found once; its top ten account for less than 2.5%. V and J are TRBV6-1 and TRBJ2-1, with TRBD1 as a possible D gene (5 bases). This clonotype was sampled from a woman between 18 and 29 years old in good health and CMV-seronegative. Sequencing was performed on PBMCs. The CDR3 coding sequence is TGTGCCAGCAGATCGGCCCGAAGACAGAACAATGAGCAGTTCTTC. Encoded protein: CASRSARRQNNEQFF.